The 3 T cell receptor beta chains below all came from one sample that was sequenced in a study of blood T cell repertoires in COVID-19. Clones were sequenced by immunoSEQ multiplex PCR, and TCRdb holds only the in-frame ones, with some missing. The table has about 220,000 clones, about 78% seen once. The sample taken for sequencing was peripheral blood. The receptors were gathered from a woman in her 70s with acute or convalescent COVID-19.

This clone has just one count. The J gene is TRBJ1-2, the V gene TRBV20-1; unclear D gene. The CDR3 is 11 residues long. Trimming stripped 0 bases from V and 6 bases from J, with 5 bases between. Germline-derived CDR1 and CDR2 are DFQATT and SNEGSKA (reference sequence). The CDR3, as DNA: TGCAGTGCTAGAGATCCGGATGGCTACACCTTC. Translated: CSARDPDGYTF.

V gene TRBV5-1 combines with J gene TRBJ2-3; no clear D. CDR3 length equals 12 residues. V was pared by 2 bases and J by 2 bases, with 3 bases between. Looked up from germline, CDR1 is SGHRS and CDR2 is YFSETQ. This CDR3 reads CASSLLTDTQYF. The CDR3 coding sequence is TGCGCCAGCAGCTTACTCACAGATACGCAGTATTTT.

The sample holds one count of this clone. The chain couples TRBV28 to TRBJ1-1, with TRBD1 matching 7 bases. This CDR3 is 13 amino acids long. Germline V CDR1 and CDR2: MDHEN, SYDVKM. Germline trimming cut 11 bases from V and 0 bases from J; bases unmatched to any gene: 6. Here the CDR3 reads CAGSTGMNTEAFF. In nucleotides, the CDR3 is TGTGCCGGGTCGACAGGGATGAACACTGAAGCTTTCTTT.